A single sample gave rise to the 11 T cell receptor beta chains below, sequenced in a study of blood T cell repertoires in COVID-19. Produced via immunoSEQ multiplex PCR; TCRdb's table is partial and in-frame only. The sample lists around 220,000 clones, roughly 88% occurring once. The sequenced material came from PBMCs or T cells enriched from blood (not recorded which). The receptors here all came from a woman in her fifties or sixties with acute COVID-19.

This clone was seen once. This sequence joins TRBV28 and TRBJ2-7; D is unclear. There are 14 residues in the CDR3. Germline loops: CDR1 MDHEN, CDR2 SYDVKM. V was cut by 7 bases and J by 2 bases, with 15 bases left in between. The CDR3 protein is CASTGGRSPYEQYF. CDR3 nucleotide sequence: TGTGCCAGCACTGGTGGGCGTTCCCCCTACGAGCAGTACTTC.

This clone has only a few counts. The chain carries TRBV19 and TRBJ2-2; D unclear. Germline V gene data show CDR1 as LNHDA and CDR2 as SQIVND (reference sequence). V lost 6 bases to trimming and J lost 3 bases, with 5 bases between them. The CDR3 has 12 amino acids. The CDR3, as DNA: TGTGCCAGTAGGCGGCACACCGGGGAGCTGTTTTTT. Amino acids: CASRRHTGELFF.

This clone was observed once. V gene TRBV27 combines with J gene TRBJ1-3, with 8 positions matching TRBD1. Germline assignment: CDR1 MNHEY and CDR2 SMNVEV (reference sequence). This CDR3 region has 18 residues. Germline trimming cut 5 bases from V and 3 bases from J; bases unmatched to any gene: 15. The CDR3 reads CASSPTVTGATGGNTIYF. CDR3 nucleotide sequence: TGTGCCAGCAGTCCCACCGTGACAGGGGCCACGGGTGGAAACACCATATATTTT.

The chain joins TRBV9 to TRBJ2-3, with 8 bases fitting TRBD1. Germline CDR1 is SGDLS and CDR2 is YYNGEE. Trimming removed 7 bases from V and 3 bases from J; junction bases left unmatched: 7. The CDR3 runs to 14 residues. CDR3 sequence reads: CASARTGLTDTQYF. The DNA of the CDR3 is TGTGCCAGCGCTAGGACAGGGCTAACAGATACGCAGTATTTT.

The rearrangement joins TRBV4-1 to TRBJ2-7, with TRBD2 as a possible D gene (5 bases). Trimming left V 0 bases short and J 2 bases short, with 14 bases between. The CDR3 has 16 amino acids. The germline V gene has CDR1 MGHRA and CDR2 YSYEKL. The CDR3 coding sequence is TGCGCCAGCAGCCAAGAGTCTCCGGGATATGCCTACGAGCAGTACTTC. This translates into CASSQESPGYAYEQYF.

V usage is TRBV30 and J usage is TRBJ2-5; 8 positions match TRBD1. The junction had 10 bases not matched to a gene; V was cut back by 3 bases and J by 4 bases. The CDR3 spans 15 residues. Looked up from germline, CDR1 is GTSNPN and CDR2 is SVGIG (reference sequence). CDR3 protein: CAWRGGQALVETQYF. CDR3 DNA sequence: TGTGCCTGGAGGGGGGGACAGGCCCTAGTAGAGACCCAGTACTTC.

The chain combines TRBV18 with TRBJ2-3; a weak D match, TRBD1 (6 bases). This CDR3 has 17 residues. Trimming took 3 bases from V and 0 from J, leaving 16 bases between them. Germline CDR1 KGHSH, CDR2 LQKENI. The CDR3: CASSPFQGWLSTDTQYF. CDR3 bases: TGTGCCAGCTCACCGTTCCAGGGGTGGCTAAGCACAGATACGCAGTATTTT.

This chain uses TRBV12-3 or TRBV12-4 with TRBJ2-7; TRBD1 might be the D (5 bases). This CDR3 region has 12 residues. V was pared by 5 bases and J by 6 bases, with 11 bases between. The CDR3 reads CASSDSFFEQYF. In DNA, the CDR3 is TGTGCCAGCAGTGACAGTTTTTTCGAGCAGTACTTC.

This chain's CDR3 is CASRPSRTGLTEAFF. In nucleotides, the CDR3 is TGTGCCAGCAGACCTAGCAGGACAGGGTTAACTGAAGCTTTCTTT. This sequence joins TRBV7-9 and TRBJ1-1; 8 bases line up with TRBD1. The CDR3 consists of 15 residues. With 6 bases clipped from V and 5 bases from J, the junction kept 11 bases outside the gene matches. CDR1 and CDR2 from the germline V gene are SEHNR and FQNEAQ (reference sequence).

The chain links TRBV4-2 to TRBJ2-6; D might be TRBD1 (6 bases). Germline assignment: CDR1 LGHNA and CDR2 YNFKEQ. The CDR3 has 15 amino acids. Trimming cost V 4 bases and J 3 bases, with 10 bases left between them. The chain's CDR3 is CASSLQGSGANVLTF. CDR3 DNA: TGTGCCAGCAGCCTTCAGGGGAGTGGGGCCAACGTCCTGACTTTC.

This chain uses TRBV19 with TRBJ1-3; D is unresolved. The CDR3 has 12 residues. Germline CDR1 is LNHDA and CDR2 is SQIVND (reference sequence). V lost 3 bases and J lost 8, with 8 bases in between. CDR3 DNA sequence: TGTGCCAGTAGTATGGTACAAGACACCATATATTTT. The encoded protein is CASSMVQDTIYF.